The 15 T cell receptor beta chains reported below all come from one sample, sequenced in a study of blood T cell repertoires in COVID-19 (dated by TCRdb to the early 2020s). The protocol used for the library was the immunoSEQ multiplex PCR assay. In its TCRdb copy, this immuneACCESS table keeps in-frame sequences only and misses some clones. Where compared with another copy, unresolved V genes explain less than half of these, and the others have no known cause. The sample table lists fewer than 200,000 clones, 87% of them with a count of one. The ten largest clones add up to 3.9% of the sample. The sequenced sample consisted of peripheral blood. The source is a woman aged 55-75 years who had recovered from COVID-19.

This chain connects TRBV5-1 to TRBJ2-2, with D hard to call. The CDR3 has 15 residues. The ends were cut back, 0 bases at V and 4 bases at J, with 10 bases in the middle. The V gene's germline CDR1 is SGHRS and CDR2 YFSETQ. The CDR3 DNA sequence: TGCGCCAGCAGCTTGGATGGTTGGCTCACCGGGGAGCTGTTTTTT. Residues: CASSLDGWLTGELFF.

This clone was observed a single time. CDR3 residues: CASSSGTARYGYTF. DNA for the CDR3: TGTGCCAGCAGTTCTGGGACTGCCCGCTATGGCTACACCTTC. This chain links TRBV28 with TRBJ1-2, with D perhaps matching TRBD1 (5 bases). Between the trimmed V and J ends, which lost 4 bases and 4 bases, there was a span of 13 bases. Germline lookup yields CDR1 MDHEN and CDR2 SYDVKM. The CDR3 extends over 14 amino acids.

V usage is TRBV5-5 and J usage is TRBJ2-3; a possible D gene is TRBD2 (7 bases). V gave up 4 bases and J gave up 5 bases, with 17 bases separating them. Germline-derived CDR1 and CDR2 are SGHKS and YYEKEE (reference sequence). This CDR3 is built from 15 residues. The DNA for the CDR3 is TGTGCCAGCAGCCCTGGTGGGGGGGCGAGAGATACGCAGTATTTT. This sequence encodes CASSPGGGARDTQYF. Full variable domain (missing parts from reference TRBV5-5 and TRBJ2-3): DAGVTQSPTHLIKTRGQQVTLRCSPISGHKSVSWYQQVLGQGPQFIFQYYEKEERGRGNFPDRFSARQFPNYSSELNVNALLLGDSALYLCASSPGGGARDTQYFGPGTRLTVL.

This chain uses TRBV9 with TRBJ2-7; maybe TRBD1 (5 bases). In germline, CDR1 is SGDLS, CDR2 YYNGEE. The V and J ends lost 0 bases and 3 bases respectively, with 10 bases between them. The CDR3 spans 14 residues. The CDR3 DNA sequence: TGTGCCAGCAGCGTAGGCCAGGGTAACTACGAGCAGTACTTC. Translating it yields CASSVGQGNYEQYF.

V and J are TRBV6-6 and TRBJ2-7; D may be TRBD1 (6 bases). V lost 6 bases and J lost 0, with 12 bases in between. Germline assignment: CDR1 MNHNY and CDR2 SVGAGI (reference sequence). The CDR3 consists of 14 residues. The CDR3 sequence: CASSATGSSYEQYF. In DNA, the CDR3 is TGTGCCAGCAGCGCAACAGGGAGCTCCTACGAGCAGTACTTC.

Worth noting for this clone: Other DNA sequences in the sample encode the same CDR3. The J gene is TRBJ1-1, the V gene TRBV3-1 (or the pseudogene TRBV3-2); TRBD1 aligns across 9 bases. CDR1 is LGHDT and CDR2 is YNNKEL in the germline V gene (reference sequence). The CDR3 is 13 residues long. V shed 3 bases and J 7 bases; nucleotides not matched to a gene: 3. The CDR3 DNA follows: TGTGCCAGCAGCCAGAGACAGGGGGGTGAAGCTTTCTTT. Its protein product is CASSQRQGGEAFF.

In the case of this clone: The same CDR3 also results from other DNA sequences found in this sample. The gene calls are TRBV2 and TRBJ2-4, with 9 nucleotides matching TRBD1. The ends lost 6 bases at V and 9 bases at J; junction bases unmatched: 3. Germline V gene data show CDR1 as SNHLY and CDR2 as FYNNEI. The CDR3 sequence is 12 residues long. CDR3 residues: CASRGTGSIQYF. The CDR3 DNA is TGTGCCAGCAGGGGGACAGGGAGCATTCAGTACTTC.

This chain joins TRBV6-1 and TRBJ1-2; D is perhaps TRBD1 (6 bases). This CDR3 region has 15 residues. V was clipped by 0 bases and J by 6 bases, with 14 bases between them. Germline CDR1 reads MNHNS; CDR2 reads SASEGT. The chain's CDR3 is CASSEATLQGNGYTF. CDR3 coding DNA: TGTGCCAGCAGTGAAGCGACCTTACAGGGAAATGGCTACACCTTC.

This clone was seen only a few times. V usage is TRBV6-2 or TRBV6-3 and J usage is TRBJ1-2, with 9 nucleotides matching TRBD1. The CDR3 consists of 20 residues. The germline V gene encodes CDR1 MNHEY and CDR2 SVGEGT. V lost 4 bases to trimming and J lost 5 bases; unmatched junction nucleotides: 23. The CDR3 sequence: CASSSDRGRGSASVLYGYTF. In DNA, the CDR3 is TGTGCCAGCAGTTCGGACAGGGGACGCGGCTCGGCTTCGGTGTTATATGGCTACACCTTC.

The gene calls are TRBV28 and TRBJ2-2, with D possibly being TRBD2 (5 bases). CDR1 MDHEN and CDR2 SYDVKM come from the germline V gene. V lost 7 bases to trimming and J lost 4 bases, with 16 bases between them. The CDR3 runs 15 residues. The CDR3 region is CASTNGLGLTGELFF. As DNA, the CDR3 is TGTGCCAGCACCAATGGACTCGGGCTCACCGGGGAGCTGTTTTTT. The full variable domain, in which reference TRBV28 and TRBJ2-2 provide the parts outside the CDR3, is DVKVTQSSRYLVKRTGEKVFLECVQDMDHENMFWYRQDPGLGLRLIYFSYDVKMKEKGDIPEGYSVSREKKERFSLILESASTNQTSMYLCASTNGLGLTGELFFGEGSRLTVL.

The V call is TRBV12-3 or TRBV12-4, the J call TRBJ1-6; 7 nucleotides align to TRBD1. The CDR3 length is 13 residues. The V and J ends lost 7 bases and 10 bases, in that order; junction bases with no gene match: 7. For the CDR3, the DNA is TGTGCCAGCACCTCGACAGGGCTATCACCCCTCCACTTT. Protein: CASTSTGLSPLHF.

Only a few counts were recorded for this clone. The rearrangement joins TRBV7-9 to TRBJ2-3; the D gene is possibly TRBD2 (6 bases). The V end lost 4 bases, the J end lost 0 bases, and 14 bases lay between the germline ends. Germline CDR1 SEHNR, CDR2 FQNEAQ (reference sequence). There are 16 residues in the CDR3. The chain's CDR3 is CASSSSLAMSTDTQYF. The CDR3 DNA reads as TGTGCCAGCAGCTCATCCCTAGCGATGAGCACAGATACGCAGTATTTT. The full variable domain, its missing parts supplied by reference TRBV7-9 and TRBJ2-3, is DTGVSQNPRHKITKRGQNVTFRCDPISEHNRLYWYRQTLGQGPEFLTYFQNEAQLEKSRLLSDRFSAERPKGSFSTLEIQRTEQGDSAMYLCASSSSLAMSTDTQYFGPGTRLTVL.

The rearrangement links TRBV5-4 to TRBJ1-1, with 10 positions matching TRBD1. The CDR3 sequence is 17 residues long. V was clipped by 4 bases and J by 1 base; unmatched bases: 10. Germline CDR1 and CDR2: SGHNT and YYREEE (reference sequence). The CDR3 loop is CASSPGTGVLRNTEAFF. The CDR3 region has the DNA TGTGCCAGCAGCCCAGGGACAGGGGTTCTTAGGAACACTGAAGCTTTCTTT.

In this sample, this clone turned up once. A far larger clone differs by one base, so this is likely a read error. This chain connects TRBV7-9 to TRBJ1-1; the D gene is possibly TRBD1 (6 bases). Germline V lookup: CDR1 SEHNR, CDR2 FQNEAQ (reference sequence). This CDR3 region has 13 residues. Trimming pared 5 bases from V and 1 base from J, leaving 8 bases between. CDR3 DNA sequence: TGTGCCAGCAGCCGACAGGAGAACACTGAAGCTTTCTTT. This sequence encodes CASSRQENTEAFF.

This clone was seen a single time. The chain uses TRBV3-1 (or the pseudogene TRBV3-2) and TRBJ2-2, with unresolved D. The CDR3 runs 12 residues. The germline V gene has CDR1 LGHDT and CDR2 YNNKEL (reference sequence). V lost 3 bases and J lost 3, with 2 bases in between. In DNA form, the CDR3 reads TGTGCCAGCAGCCACGACACCGGGGAGCTGTTTTTT. Amino acids: CASSHDTGELFF.